This T cell receptor beta chain was documented in a study of blood T cell repertoires in COVID-19. Study-wide context: COVID-19 samples collected from the United States, Italy and Spain covered acute and convalescent phases.

This clone has just a few counts. This CDR3 region has 14 residues. The germline V and J ends were trimmed by 4 bases and 3 bases, with 10 bases remaining between them. Germline V lookup: CDR1 SNHLY, CDR2 FYNNEI. Per the authors' pipeline: Reference gene primers were amplified, and this amplification served to estimate nucleated cell counts. Clones were read by immunoSEQ multiplex PCR, and TCRdb kept only the in-frame ones, dropping some. V, J and clone size were drawn from that table, and D and trimming were deduced from the DNA. Among 120,000 to 150,000 clones listed, roughly 76% were seen once. This chain links TRBV2 with TRBJ2-1; D not resolved. Material for sequencing was peripheral blood. The clonotype originates from a human donor with acute or convalescent COVID-19. The donor label of this sample is uncertain. This CDR3 reads CASSAYTLYNEQFF. CDR3 coding DNA: TGTGCCAGCAGTGCGTACACGCTCTACAATGAGCAGTTCTTC.